This is a list of T cell receptor beta chains from one sample in a study of chemoradiotherapy in HPV16-positive cancers. Clones were sequenced by immunoSEQ multiplex PCR, and TCRdb holds only the in-frame ones, with some missing. This repertoire shows more than 15,000 clones, roughly 90% found once; its top ten account for roughly an eighth. Sequenced here: blood, sampled from a patient who underwent chemoradiotherapy. These receptors all stem from a human donor with HPV-associated anogenital cancer. The CDR3 runs from the conserved cysteine through the conserved F or W. D genes are given only for firm matches. A clone size is listed for some rows: how often the clone was seen (once, few, many), or a class if it is expanded.

d_gene	v_gene	j_gene	abundance	CDR3aa	CDR3nt
-	TRBV30	TRBJ1-5	-	CAWSGPGNQPQHF	TGTGCCTGGAGTGGTCCAGGAAATCAGCCCCAGCATTTT
-	TRBV9	TRBJ2-1	-	CASSVGSGNEQFF	TGTGCCAGCAGCGTAGGATCCGGCAATGAGCAGTTCTTC
-	TRBV5-4	TRBJ1-2	-	CASSLPLRAGNRGGYTF	TGTGCCAGCAGCTTGCCCCTTAGGGCAGGGAATCGAGGAGGCTACACCTTC
-	TRBV7-8	TRBJ2-5	-	CASSLAQETQYF	TGTGCCAGCAGCTTAGCTCAAGAGACCCAGTACTTC
-	TRBV7-2	TRBJ2-5	-	CASSFVSSQETQYF	TGTGCCAGCAGCTTTGTCTCGAGTCAAGAGACCCAGTACTTC
TRBD1	TRBV5-8	TRBJ1-1	-	CASSFQGDSEAFF	TGTGCCAGCAGCTTCCAGGGGGACAGTGAAGCTTTCTTT
-	TRBV30	TRBJ1-2	-	CACPGHLGYTF	TGTGCCTGCCCGGGACATTTAGGCTACACCTTC
TRBD1	TRBV6-6	TRBJ1-2	-	CASSQGAVYGYTF	TGTGCCAGCAGTCAGGGGGCTGTCTATGGCTACACCTTC
-	TRBV2	TRBJ1-3	-	CASSESSYSGNTIYF	TGTGCCAGCAGTGAAAGCTCATACTCTGGAAACACCATATATTTT
-	TRBV14	TRBJ1-6	-	CASSLRGRGESPLHF	TGTGCCAGCAGCCTAAGGGGCAGGGGCGAGTCACCCCTCCACTTT
-	TRBV27	TRBJ1-2	-	CASRPIQEEGSGYTF	TGTGCCAGCAGACCGATTCAGGAAGAGGGTAGTGGCTACACCTTC
-	TRBV5-1	TRBJ1-1	once	CASSSQGFNTEAFF	TGCGCCAGCAGCTCACAGGGCTTCAACACTGAAGCTTTCTTT
TRBD1	TRBV5-1	TRBJ2-1	few	CASSQRDRAYNEQFF	TGCGCCAGCAGCCAACGGGACAGAGCTTACAATGAGCAGTTCTTC
-	TRBV23-1	TRBJ2-1	once	CASSQGGENEQFF	TGCGCCAGCAGTCAGGGCGGGGAAAATGAGCAGTTCTTC
-	TRBV21-1	TRBJ2-7	few	CATSNRDSSYEQYF	TGTGCCACCTCAAACAGAGATTCCTCCTACGAGCAGTACTTC
-	TRBV15	TRBJ2-7	once	CATSSRGTVGEQYF	TGTGCCACCAGCAGCCGCGGGACAGTCGGCGAGCAGTACTTC
-	TRBV19	TRBJ2-2	-	CASSIPLGGSTGELFF	TGTGCCAGTAGTATTCCACTGGGGGGATCCACCGGGGAGCTGTTTTTT
-	TRBV27	TRBJ2-5	once	CASSPGPQETQYF	TGTGCCAGCAGTCCGGGACCCCAAGAGACCCAGTACTTC
TRBD1	TRBV10-3	TRBJ1-2	-	CAISETGGFYGYTF	TGTGCCATCAGTGAGACAGGGGGGTTCTATGGCTACACCTTC
TRBD1	TRBV6-6	TRBJ2-1	-	CASSRQGAEYNEQFF	TGTGCCAGCAGTCGCCAGGGGGCAGAGTACAATGAGCAGTTCTTC
-	TRBV14	TRBJ1-1	-	CASSQVQSRLFNMNTEAFF	TGTGCCAGCAGCCAAGTTCAGTCACGTTTGTTTAATATGAACACTGAAGCTTTCTTT
TRBD1	TRBV30	TRBJ1-2	-	CAWTTGQASTRGYGYTF	TGTGCCTGGACTACGGGACAGGCCTCAACTCGGGGCTATGGCTACACCTTC
-	TRBV5-1	TRBJ2-3	-	CASSYPQGKQYF	TGCGCCAGCAGCTACCCCCAGGGGAAGCAGTATTTT
-	TRBV5-1	TRBJ1-1	-	CASSLGGNTEAFF	TGCGCCAGCAGCTTGGGGGGGAACACTGAAGCTTTCTTT
TRBD1	TRBV9	TRBJ2-7	-	CASSESGQGGEQYF	TGTGCCAGCAGCGAGAGTGGACAGGGGGGCGAGCAGTACTTC
TRBD2	TRBV2	TRBJ2-5	-	CASSLLSLAGGRETQYF	TGTGCCAGCAGCCTACTAAGTCTAGCGGGGGGGCGAGAGACCCAGTACTTC
TRBD1	TRBV2	TRBJ1-5	-	CASSDQGGGNQPQHF	TGTGCCAGCAGTGATCAGGGGGGCGGTAATCAGCCCCAGCATTTT
-	TRBV5-1	TRBJ1-6	-	CASSLGQGESPLHF	TGCGCCAGCAGCTTGGGGCAGGGCGAGTCACCCCTCCACTTT
-	TRBV29-1	TRBJ1-4	-	CIRWGRADEKLFF	TGCATCCGGTGGGGTAGGGCTGATGAAAAACTGTTTTTT
-	TRBV6-1	TRBJ1-6	-	CASSELEGLRSPLHF	TGTGCCAGCAGTGAATTAGAGGGGTTGAGGTCACCCCTCCACTTT
TRBD2	TRBV6-5	TRBJ2-5	-	CASSYASGGATQYF	TGTGCCAGCAGTTACGCTAGCGGGGGGGCGACCCAGTACTTC
-	TRBV30	TRBJ2-2	-	CAWRGSTGKSSAGELFF	TGTGCCTGGAGAGGAAGTACAGGGAAGTCGAGCGCCGGGGAGCTGTTTTTT
-	TRBV30	TRBJ1-6	-	CAWSDGYNSPLHF	TGTGCCTGGAGTGATGGCTATAATTCACCCCTCCACTTT
-	TRBV7-2	TRBJ1-1	-	CASSPSRGTEAFF	TGTGCCAGCAGCCCTAGTCGGGGGACTGAAGCTTTCTTT
TRBD2	TRBV27	TRBJ2-7	-	CASSTIAGGPYEQYF	TGTGCCAGCAGTACCATAGCGGGGGGGCCCTACGAGCAGTACTTC
-	TRBV9	TRBJ2-3	-	CASSVAGEIGTQYF	TGTGCCAGCAGCGTAGCTGGGGAAATTGGTACGCAGTATTTT
TRBD1	TRBV7-2	TRBJ2-5	-	CASSEGQGSTQYF	TGTGCCAGCAGCGAGGGACAGGGCAGTACCCAGTACTTC
-	TRBV5-1	TRBJ2-5	once	CASSLDTGRETQYF	TGCGCCAGCAGCTTGGATACGGGGCGGGAGACCCAGTACTTC
TRBD1	TRBV2	TRBJ1-2	-	CASSEGGNRGQGYTF	TGTGCCAGCAGTGAAGGGGGTAACAGGGGGCAAGGCTACACCTTC
-	TRBV7-9	TRBJ2-1	-	CASTGQPNEQFF	TGTGCCAGCACCGGACAGCCTAATGAGCAGTTCTTC
TRBD1	TRBV11-2	TRBJ2-5	-	CASSLGGGRGETQYF	TGTGCCAGCAGCTTAGGAGGGGGCCGTGGGGAGACCCAGTACTTC
TRBD1	TRBV9	TRBJ2-3	-	CASSSPGTAVTDTQYF	TGTGCCAGCAGCTCTCCCGGGACAGCCGTCACAGATACGCAGTATTTT
TRBD2	TRBV19	TRBJ2-3	once	CASGDGGADTQYF	TGTGCCAGCGGGGACGGGGGGGCAGATACGCAGTATTTT
-	TRBV6-5	TRBJ2-3	once	CASSTNPGVTDTQYF	TGTGCCAGCAGTACAAACCCGGGGGTCACAGATACGCAGTATTTT
-	TRBV5-7	TRBJ1-5	once	CASSYFGGDSNQPQHF	TGTGCCAGCAGCTACTTCGGTGGTGACAGCAATCAGCCCCAGCATTTT
-	TRBV4-1	TRBJ1-5	-	CASSLYEGYSNQPQHF	TGCGCCAGCAGCCTGTATGAGGGATATAGCAATCAGCCCCAGCATTTT
TRBD1	TRBV2	TRBJ1-1	-	CASRDIDRVVFF	TGTGCCAGCAGAGACATAGACAGGGTGGTTTTCTTT
-	TRBV6-5	TRBJ1-2	once	CASSTPNYGYTF	TGTGCCAGCAGTACACCGAACTATGGCTACACCTTC
TRBD2	TRBV19	TRBJ2-6	-	CASEGRVAGANVLTF	TGTGCCTCCGAAGGGAGGGTAGCTGGGGCCAACGTCCTGACTTTC
TRBD1	TRBV11-2	TRBJ2-1	-	CASSRQGLGYNEQFF	TGTGCCAGCAGCCGACAGGGATTAGGCTACAATGAGCAGTTCTTC
TRBD2	TRBV19	TRBJ2-1	once	CASSLQGLAGGRDNEQFF	TGTGCCAGTAGTTTACAGGGACTAGCGGGGGGCCGGGACAATGAGCAGTTCTTC
-	TRBV11-2	TRBJ2-2	-	CASSSLGGGELFF	TGTGCCAGCAGCTCTTTAGGGGGCGGGGAGCTGTTTTTT
-	TRBV2	TRBJ2-7	-	CATKDRFSSHEQYF	TGTGCCACCAAAGACAGGTTCTCTTCCCACGAGCAGTACTTC
TRBD2	TRBV2	TRBJ2-7	-	CASGKGLAMAYEQYF	TGTGCCAGCGGAAAGGGACTAGCAATGGCCTACGAGCAGTACTTC
TRBD1	TRBV28	TRBJ1-5	-	CASSSRDRTRVPQHF	TGTGCCAGCAGTTCCAGGGACAGGACTCGGGTGCCCCAGCATTTT
-	TRBV25-1	TRBJ2-7	few	CASSVTGYEQYF	TGTGCCAGCAGTGTAACGGGTTACGAGCAGTACTTC
-	TRBV2	TRBJ1-1	-	CASSEYGLGGTEAFF	TGTGCCAGCAGTGAATATGGACTTGGGGGCACTGAAGCTTTCTTT
-	TRBV6-6	TRBJ1-1	-	CASSYMNTEAFF	TGTGCCAGCAGTTACATGAACACTGAAGCTTTCTTT
-	TRBV2	TRBJ1-6	-	CASSDRLLSPLHF	TGTGCCAGCTCTGACAGGCTCCTTTCACCCCTCCACTTT